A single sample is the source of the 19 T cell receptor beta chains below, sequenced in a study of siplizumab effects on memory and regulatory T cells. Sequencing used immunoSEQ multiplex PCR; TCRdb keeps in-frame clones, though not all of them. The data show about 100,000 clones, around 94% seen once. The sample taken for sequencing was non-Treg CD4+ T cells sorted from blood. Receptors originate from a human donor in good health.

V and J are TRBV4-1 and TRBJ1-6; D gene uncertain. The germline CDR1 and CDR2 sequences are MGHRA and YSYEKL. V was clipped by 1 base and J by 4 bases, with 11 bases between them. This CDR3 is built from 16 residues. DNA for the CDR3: TGCGCCAGCAGCCAAGCGACGGCGCGATATAATTCACCCCTCCACTTT. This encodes CASSQATARYNSPLHF.

CDR3 in DNA: TGTGCCAGCAGTTACTCTTCTTTCTTGTACTTC. It specifies CASSYSSFLYF. The chain is built from TRBV6-5 and TRBJ2-7; D is unclear. The germline CDR1 and CDR2 sequences are MNHEY and SVGAGI. The CDR3 has 11 amino acids. The V gene lost 0 bases and the J gene lost 12 bases, with 9 bases spanning the gap.

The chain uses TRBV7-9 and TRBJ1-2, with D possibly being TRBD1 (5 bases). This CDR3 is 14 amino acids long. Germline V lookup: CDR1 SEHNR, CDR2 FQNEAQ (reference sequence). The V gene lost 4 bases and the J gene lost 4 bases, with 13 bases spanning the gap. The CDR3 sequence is CASSSTPGTYGYTF. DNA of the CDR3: TGTGCCAGCAGCTCGACGCCCGGGACCTATGGCTACACCTTC.

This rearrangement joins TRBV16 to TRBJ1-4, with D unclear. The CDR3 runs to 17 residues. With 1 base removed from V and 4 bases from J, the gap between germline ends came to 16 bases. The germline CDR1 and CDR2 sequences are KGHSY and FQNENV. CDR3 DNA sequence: TGTGCCAGCAGCCAATATCCGCCGGGAGAAATTAATGAAAAACTGTTTTTT. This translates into CASSQYPPGEINEKLFF.

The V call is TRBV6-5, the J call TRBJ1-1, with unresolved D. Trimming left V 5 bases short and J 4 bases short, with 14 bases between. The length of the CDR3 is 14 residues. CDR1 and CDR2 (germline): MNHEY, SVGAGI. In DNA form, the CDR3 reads TGTGCCAGCAGTAGATCAAGGGAGAGCACTGAAGCTTTCTTT. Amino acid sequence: CASSRSRESTEAFF.

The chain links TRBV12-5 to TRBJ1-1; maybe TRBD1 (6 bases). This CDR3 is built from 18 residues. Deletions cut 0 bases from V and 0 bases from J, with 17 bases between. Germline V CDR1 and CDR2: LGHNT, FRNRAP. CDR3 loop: CASGLVVGQSDMNTEAFF. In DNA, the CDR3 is TGTGCTAGTGGTTTGGTCGTAGGACAGAGCGATATGAACACTGAAGCTTTCTTT.

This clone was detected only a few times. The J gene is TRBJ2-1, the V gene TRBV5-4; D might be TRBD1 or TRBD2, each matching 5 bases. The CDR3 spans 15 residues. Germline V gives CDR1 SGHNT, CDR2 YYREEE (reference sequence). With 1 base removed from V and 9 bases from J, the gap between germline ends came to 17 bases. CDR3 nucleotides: TGTGCCAGCAGCTTGTGGAGTTCTTCGAGGGGTGAGCAGTTCTTC. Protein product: CASSLWSSSRGEQFF.

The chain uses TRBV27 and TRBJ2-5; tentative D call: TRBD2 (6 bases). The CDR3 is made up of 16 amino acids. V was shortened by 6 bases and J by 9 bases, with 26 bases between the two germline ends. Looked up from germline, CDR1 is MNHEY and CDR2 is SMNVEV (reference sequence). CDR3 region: CASSLTFTGSPRSQYF. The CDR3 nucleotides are TGTGCCAGCAGCCTAACGTTTACCGGGAGTCCACGTTCCCAGTACTTC.

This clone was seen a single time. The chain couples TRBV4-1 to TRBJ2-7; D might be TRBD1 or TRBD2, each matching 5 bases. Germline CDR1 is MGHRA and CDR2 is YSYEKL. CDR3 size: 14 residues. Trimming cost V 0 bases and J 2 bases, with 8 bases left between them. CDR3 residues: CASSQDWGPYEQYF. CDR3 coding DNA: TGCGCCAGCAGCCAAGATTGGGGACCCTACGAGCAGTACTTC.

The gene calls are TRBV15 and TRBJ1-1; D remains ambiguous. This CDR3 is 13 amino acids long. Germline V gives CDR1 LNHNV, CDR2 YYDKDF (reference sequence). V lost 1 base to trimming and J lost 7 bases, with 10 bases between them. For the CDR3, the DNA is TGTGCCACCAGCAGAGTTCCCTCCAGTGAAGCTTTCTTT. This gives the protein CATSRVPSSEAFF.

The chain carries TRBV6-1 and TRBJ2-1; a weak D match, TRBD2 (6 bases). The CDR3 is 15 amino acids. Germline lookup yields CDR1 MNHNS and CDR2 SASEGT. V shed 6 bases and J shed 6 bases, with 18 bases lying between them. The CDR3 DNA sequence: TGTGCCAGCAGGGTTGAGCCGGGAGCGGGCAATGAGCAGTTCTTC. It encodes CASRVEPGAGNEQFF.

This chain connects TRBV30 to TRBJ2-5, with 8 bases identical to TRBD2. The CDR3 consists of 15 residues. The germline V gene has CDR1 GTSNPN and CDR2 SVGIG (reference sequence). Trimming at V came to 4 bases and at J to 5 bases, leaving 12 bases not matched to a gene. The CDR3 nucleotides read TGTGCCTGGACCCCCAACTCGGGGGGGTCGGAGACCCAGTACTTC. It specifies CAWTPNSGGSETQYF.

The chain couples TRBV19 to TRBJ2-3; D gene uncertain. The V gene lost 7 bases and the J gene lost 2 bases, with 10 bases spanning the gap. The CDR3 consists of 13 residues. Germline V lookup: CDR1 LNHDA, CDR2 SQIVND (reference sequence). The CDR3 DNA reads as TGTGCCAGTAATAGGGCGAACACAGATACGCAGTATTTT. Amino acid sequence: CASNRANTDTQYF.

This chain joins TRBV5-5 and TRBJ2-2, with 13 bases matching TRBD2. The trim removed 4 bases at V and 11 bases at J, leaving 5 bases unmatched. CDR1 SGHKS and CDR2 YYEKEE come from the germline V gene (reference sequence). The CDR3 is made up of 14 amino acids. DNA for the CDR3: TGTGCCAGCAGCGGACTAGCGGGAGTATCCGAGCTGTTTTTT. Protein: CASSGLAGVSELFF.

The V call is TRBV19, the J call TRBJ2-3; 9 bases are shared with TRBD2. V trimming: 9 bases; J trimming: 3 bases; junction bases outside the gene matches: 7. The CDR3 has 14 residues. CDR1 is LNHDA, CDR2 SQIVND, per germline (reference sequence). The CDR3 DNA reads TGTGCCAGCAGAATAGCGGGAGCTACAGATACGCAGTATTTT. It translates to CASRIAGATDTQYF.

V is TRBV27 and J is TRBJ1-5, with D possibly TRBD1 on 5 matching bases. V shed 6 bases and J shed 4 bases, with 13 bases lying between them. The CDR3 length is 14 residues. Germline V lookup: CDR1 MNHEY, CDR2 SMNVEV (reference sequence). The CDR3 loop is CASRGLWSNQPQHF. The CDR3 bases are TGTGCCAGCAGGGGACTATGGTCAAATCAGCCCCAGCATTTT.

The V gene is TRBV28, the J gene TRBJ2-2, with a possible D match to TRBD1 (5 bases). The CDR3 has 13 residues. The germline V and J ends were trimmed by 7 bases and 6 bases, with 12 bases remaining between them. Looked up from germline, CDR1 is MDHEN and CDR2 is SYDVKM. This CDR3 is CASNWGPPGELFF. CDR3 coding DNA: TGTGCCAGCAATTGGGGCCCTCCCGGGGAGCTGTTTTTT.

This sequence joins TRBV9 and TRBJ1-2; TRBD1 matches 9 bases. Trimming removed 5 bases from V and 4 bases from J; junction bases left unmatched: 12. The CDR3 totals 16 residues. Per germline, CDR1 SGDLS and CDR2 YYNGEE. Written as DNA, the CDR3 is TGTGCCAGCAGTAGGGACAGGGCCAATTCCATCTATGGCTACACCTTC. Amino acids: CASSRDRANSIYGYTF. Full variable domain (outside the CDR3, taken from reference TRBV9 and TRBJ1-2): DSGVTQTPKHLITATGQRVTLRCSPRSGDLSVYWYQQSLDQGLQFLIQYYNGEERAKGNILERFSAQQFPDLHSELNLSSLELGDSALYFCASSRDRANSIYGYTFGSGTRLTVV.

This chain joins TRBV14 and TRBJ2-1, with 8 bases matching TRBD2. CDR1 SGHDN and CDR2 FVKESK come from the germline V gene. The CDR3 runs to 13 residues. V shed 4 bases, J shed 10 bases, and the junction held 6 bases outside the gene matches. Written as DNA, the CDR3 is TGTGCCAGCAGCCCGCTACTAGCGGTAGAGCAGTTCTTC. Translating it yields CASSPLLAVEQFF.